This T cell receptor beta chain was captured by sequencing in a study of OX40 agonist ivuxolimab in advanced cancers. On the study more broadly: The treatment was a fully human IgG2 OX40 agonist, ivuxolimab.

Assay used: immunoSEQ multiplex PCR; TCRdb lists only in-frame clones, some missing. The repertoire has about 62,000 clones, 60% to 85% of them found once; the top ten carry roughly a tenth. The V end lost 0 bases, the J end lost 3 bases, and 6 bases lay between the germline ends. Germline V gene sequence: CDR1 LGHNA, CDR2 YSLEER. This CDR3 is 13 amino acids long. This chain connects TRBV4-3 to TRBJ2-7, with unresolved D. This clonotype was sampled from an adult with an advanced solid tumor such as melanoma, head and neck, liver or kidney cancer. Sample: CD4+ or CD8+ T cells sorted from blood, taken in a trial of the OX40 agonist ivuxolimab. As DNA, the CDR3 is TGCGCCAGCAGCCAAGATCCGAACTACGAGCAGTACTTC. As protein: CASSQDPNYEQYF.